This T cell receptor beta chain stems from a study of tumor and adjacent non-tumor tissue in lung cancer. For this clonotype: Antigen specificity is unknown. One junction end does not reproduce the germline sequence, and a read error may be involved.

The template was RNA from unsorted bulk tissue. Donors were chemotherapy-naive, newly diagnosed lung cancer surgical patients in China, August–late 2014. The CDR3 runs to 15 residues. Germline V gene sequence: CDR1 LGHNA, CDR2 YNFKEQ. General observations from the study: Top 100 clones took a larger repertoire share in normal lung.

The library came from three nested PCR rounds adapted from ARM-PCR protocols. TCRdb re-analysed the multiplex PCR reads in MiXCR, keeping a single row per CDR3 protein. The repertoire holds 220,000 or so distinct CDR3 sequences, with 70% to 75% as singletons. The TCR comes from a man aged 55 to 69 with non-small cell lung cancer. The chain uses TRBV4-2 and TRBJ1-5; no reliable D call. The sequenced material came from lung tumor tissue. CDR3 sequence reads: CASNQEGGGNQPQHF. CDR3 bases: TGTGCCAGCAACCAAGAAGGAGGAGGGAATCAGCCCCAGCATTTT.